This T cell receptor beta chain was recovered during a study of lung T cells in sarcoidosis with Löfgren's syndrome (dated by TCRdb to about 2017). The study in broad terms: Sarcoidosis was characterized as a granulomatous disease that mainly affects the lungs and features an accumulation of CD4+ T cells in bronchoalveolar lavage fluid. The repertoire analyses were focused on Lofgren's syndrome patients. Study-wide conclusions, independent of this receptor: Sharing of TRAV12-1 and TRBV2 CDR3 motifs among multiple Lofgren's syndrome patients was reported, suggesting public CD4+ TCR repertoires. TRAV12-1 and TRBV2 were reported as the most expanded V gene segments in Löfgren's syndrome patients compared with control subjects. Recognition of a sarcoidosis-associated antigen was only suggested, and the antigen itself remained putative and was not identified. When alphabeta pairing was analyzed, TRAV12-1 tended to pair preferentially with TRBV2, and the resulting paired TCRs displayed CDR3 homology.

Sequencing instrument: Illumina MiSeq. Using fastp at Q25 and MiXCR, TCRdb reprocessed the public reads and kept productive beta chains. Each CDR3 protein gets just one entry, which takes the most common genes and DNA from the rows behind it. This sample holds around 60,000 distinct CDR3 sequences; 21% were observed only once. Less than 2.5% of the sample rests with the top ten. A note on this clonotype: The antigen it binds to is not known. Being one base from a much bigger clone, this may be a read error.

The CDR3 has 12 amino acids, counting the end cysteine and phenylalanine. Here the CDR3 DNA is all that survives: 36 bases in frame from base 1. The germline V gene yields SQVTM for CDR1 and ANQGSEA for CDR2. V is reduced by 4 bases and J by 6 bases, leaving a spacing of 12 bases between them. This sequence uses TRBV29-1 and TRBJ2-5, with TRBD1 tentatively as D gene (5 bases match). The sequencing input was CD4+ T cells from PBMCs. This clonotype originated in a human donor with sarcoidosis (Löfgren's syndrome or another form), or a control subject (not recorded which). This receptor carries the CDR3 CSVGLTEKTQYF. The sequenced DNA is TGCAGCGTTGGACTGACAGAAAAGACCCAGTACTTC.